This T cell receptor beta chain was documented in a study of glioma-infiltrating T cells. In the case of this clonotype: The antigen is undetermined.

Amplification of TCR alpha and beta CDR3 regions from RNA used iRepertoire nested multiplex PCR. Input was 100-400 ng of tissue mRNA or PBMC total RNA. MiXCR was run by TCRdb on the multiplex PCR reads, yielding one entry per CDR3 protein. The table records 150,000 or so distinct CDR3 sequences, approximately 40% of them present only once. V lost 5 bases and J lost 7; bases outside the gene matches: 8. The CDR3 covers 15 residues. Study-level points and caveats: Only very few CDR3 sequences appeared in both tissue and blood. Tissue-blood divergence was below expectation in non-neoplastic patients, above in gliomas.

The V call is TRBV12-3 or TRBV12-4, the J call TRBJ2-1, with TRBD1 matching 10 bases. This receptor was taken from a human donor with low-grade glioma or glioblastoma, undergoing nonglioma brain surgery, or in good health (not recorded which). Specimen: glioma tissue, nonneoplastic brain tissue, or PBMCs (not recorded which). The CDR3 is CASSLRTGGGNEQFF. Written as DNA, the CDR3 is TGTGCCAGCAGTCTAAGGACAGGGGGTGGAAATGAGCAGTTCTTC.